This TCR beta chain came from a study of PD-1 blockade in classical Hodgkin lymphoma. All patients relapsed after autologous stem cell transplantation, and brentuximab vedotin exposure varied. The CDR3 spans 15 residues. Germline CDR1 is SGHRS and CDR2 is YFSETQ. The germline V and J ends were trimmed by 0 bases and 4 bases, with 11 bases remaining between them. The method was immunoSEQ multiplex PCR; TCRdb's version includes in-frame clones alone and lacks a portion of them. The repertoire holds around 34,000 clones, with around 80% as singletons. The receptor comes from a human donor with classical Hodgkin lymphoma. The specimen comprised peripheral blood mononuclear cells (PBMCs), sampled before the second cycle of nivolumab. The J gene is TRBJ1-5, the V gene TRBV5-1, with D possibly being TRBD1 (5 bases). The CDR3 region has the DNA TGCGCCAGCAGCTTGGACGGGGACGGGAATCAGCCCCAGCATTTT. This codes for CASSLDGDGNQPQHF.